The following is a T cell receptor (beta chain) sequence with its context. Germline V CDR1 and CDR2: SGHDN, FVKESK. J gave up 8 bases and V 3 bases, and 3 bases lay outside the gene matches. The CDR3 sequence is 13 residues long. This sample is part of a study of T cell changes during pregnancy in multiple sclerosis. Clones were read by immunoSEQ multiplex PCR, and TCRdb kept only the in-frame ones, dropping some. This repertoire shows some 90,000 clones, 91% found once; its top ten account for around 1.7%. This sequence was found in a female donor in good health, enrolled as a control in a pregnancy study. The sequencing used peripheral blood, collected after pregnancy. The V and J genes are TRBV14 and TRBJ2-1, with TRBD1 matching 8 bases. The CDR3 DNA reads as TGTGCCAGCAGCCATTCAGGGGGCGATGAGCAGTTCTTC. Amino acid sequence: CASSHSGGDEQFF.